This TCR beta chain came from a study of a mutant IDH1 vaccine in newly diagnosed glioma. Overall study context: A roughly 62% male, approximately 40% female split and a mean age of 40.4 years characterized treated patients. Prior therapy was radiotherapy, temozolomide, or both; most received both. Regarding the study as a whole: Altogether, about 93% of patients exhibited vaccine-induced immune responses.

Clones were read by immunoSEQ multiplex PCR, and TCRdb kept only the in-frame ones, dropping some. The data contain over 75,000 clones, over 85% of them seen just once; the ten biggest clones take up roughly 0.54%. A word on this clone: Its matching antigen is unknown.

The germline V and J ends were trimmed by 6 bases and 4 bases, with 12 bases remaining between them. The CDR3 has 14 amino acids. Germline-derived CDR1 and CDR2 are SGHTA and FQGTGA. The time point was: baseline, week 1 (first vaccination visit). Documented treatment: pre-vaccination baseline after standard-of-care therapy. Those who donated had recent WHO grade 3 or 4 IDH1-mutant, ATRX-lost astrocytomas. Sequenced material: PBMCs, taken from a glioma patient treated with radiotherapy, temozolomide or both. V gene TRBV7-3 combines with J gene TRBJ1-4, with D maybe TRBD1 (5 bases). This TCR came from a woman in her 50s with glioma. CDR3 amino acids: CASRMGGSNEKLFF. The CDR3 DNA sequence: TGTGCCAGCAGAATGGGGGGGAGTAATGAAAAACTGTTTTTT.